This T cell receptor (beta chain) emerged from a study of blood T cell repertoires in COVID-19. Trimming pared 1 base from V and 10 bases from J, leaving 14 bases between. Germline V gene lookup returns CDR1 MNHEY and CDR2 SMNVEV (reference sequence). This CDR3 contains 15 residues. Libraries were prepared by immunoSEQ multiplex PCR; TCRdb keeps only in-frame clonotypes and omits some of them. The table has roughly 410,000 clones, about nine tenths seen once; the top ten hold roughly 1.5%. V usage is TRBV27 and J usage is TRBJ1-6, with a possible D match to TRBD1 (5 bases). The sequence was collected from a woman aged 40 to 50 with COVID-19, enrolled during active disease. The material sequenced was peripheral blood. The CDR3 DNA follows: TGTGCCAGCAGTTTATTAGTAGGGGTGGAATCACCCCTCCACTTT. Translation: CASSLLVGVESPLHF.